One sample yielded the 22 T cell receptor beta chains listed below, sequenced in a study of T cell repertoires in cytomegalovirus infection. MiXCR, applied by TCRdb to the reads, yields one record per CDR3 protein. The table includes roughly 200,000 distinct CDR3 sequences, less than 9.5% detected once. Sequencing input: PBMCs. These receptor sequences come from a human donor in good health (CMV status not recorded). Some clones in this sample may be carry-over from other donors' samples.

This chain's CDR3 is CASSPTGAQTYGYTF. As DNA, the CDR3 is TGTGCCAGTAGTCCTACAGGGGCGCAGACCTATGGCTACACCTTC. The chain carries TRBV19 and TRBJ1-2; 7 bases fit TRBD1. V shed 5 bases and J 4 bases; nucleotides not matched to a gene: 10. Germline V CDR1 and CDR2: LNHDA, SQIVND (reference sequence). CDR3 length: 15 amino acids. Looking up the rest from reference TRBV19 and TRBJ1-2 gives the full variable domain: DGGITQSPKYLFRKEGQNVTLSCEQNLNHDAMYWYRQDPGQGLRLIYYSQIVNDFQKGDIAEGYSVSREKKESFPLTVTSAQKNPTAFYLCASSPTGAQTYGYTFGSGTRLTVV.

The chain recombines TRBV24-1 with TRBJ2-5; D could derive from TRBD1 or TRBD2 (5 bases each). V was trimmed by 5 bases and J by 5 bases, leaving 17 bases between them. Per the germline V gene, CDR1 is KGHDR and CDR2 is SFDVKD. The CDR3 extends over 15 amino acids. In DNA form, the CDR3 reads TGTGCCACCAGTGGGGGGACCGGGGCCGATGAGACCCAGTACTTC. Amino acids: CATSGGTGADETQYF.

This clonotype was seen only a few times. The chain couples TRBV30 to TRBJ1-6; tentatively, D is TRBD1 (5 bases). Germline V gene lookup returns CDR1 GTSNPN and CDR2 SVGIG (reference sequence). V was clipped by 2 bases and J by 7 bases, with 12 bases between them. This CDR3 comprises 14 residues. The CDR3 reads CAWSLGRENSPLHF. The CDR3 DNA reads TGTGCCTGGAGTTTGGGGCGCGAAAATTCACCCCTCCACTTT.

This clonotype was counted at least ten times. This chain joins TRBV12-3 or TRBV12-4 and TRBJ2-1, with TRBD2 matching over 10 bases. Germline trimming cut 4 bases from V and 4 bases from J; bases unmatched to any gene: 7. This CDR3 spans 16 amino acids. CDR3 region: CASSSLLAGAYNEQFF. The CDR3 DNA sequence: TGTGCCAGCAGTTCCCTGCTAGCGGGGGCTTACAATGAGCAGTTCTTC.

This clonotype was seen a handful of times. V is TRBV12-3 or TRBV12-4 and J is TRBJ2-1; possible D gene TRBD1, 6 bases. The CDR3 covers 14 residues. V gave up 6 bases and J gave up 4 bases, with 13 bases separating them. The chain's CDR3 is CASSQGTIYNEQFF. The CDR3 bases are TGTGCCAGCAGCCAGGGGACGATATACAATGAGCAGTTCTTC.

The table lists this clonotype with many counts. The chain has TRBV7-2 and TRBJ2-1; tentatively, D is TRBD2 (6 bases). Trimming stripped 0 bases from V and 2 bases from J, with 8 bases between. The CDR3 contains 15 residues. Germline CDR1 and CDR2: SGHTA and FQGNSA. In DNA, the CDR3 is TGTGCCAGCAGCTTAGCGCGGGGCACCTACAATGAGCAGTTCTTC. Its translation: CASSLARGTYNEQFF.

The chain carries TRBV23-1 and TRBJ2-6; 8 bases are shared with TRBD1. TRBV23-1 is sorted into the ORF group, with uncertain function. V lost 3 bases and J lost 0; bases outside the gene matches: 7. The length of the CDR3 is 18 residues. CDR3 loop: CASSQVEGQASGANVLTF. CDR3 in DNA: TGCGCCAGCAGTCAGGTTGAGGGACAGGCCTCTGGGGCCAACGTCCTGACTTTC.

The J gene is TRBJ2-3, the V gene TRBV30; either TRBD1 or TRBD2 may supply D (6 bases each). Germline assignment: CDR1 GTSNPN and CDR2 SVGIG (reference sequence). V lost 8 bases, J lost 7 bases, and 13 bases lay in between. The CDR3 covers 11 residues. The CDR3: CAKGGEHTQYF. The CDR3 coding sequence is TGTGCCAAGGGGGGAGAGCATACGCAGTATTTT.

This chain connects TRBV20-1 to TRBJ1-6; possibly TRBD1 for D (5 bases). The V and J ends lost 7 bases and 0 bases respectively, with 7 bases between them. CDR3 size: 13 residues. CDR1 is DFQATT and CDR2 is SNEGSKA in the germline V gene (reference sequence). As DNA, the CDR3 is TGCAGTGTCGGGGGCTCCTATAATTCACCCCTCCACTTT. Its translation: CSVGGSYNSPLHF.

This clonotype was seen a handful of times. The V and J genes are TRBV10-3 and TRBJ1-3; D ambiguous. This CDR3 is 11 amino acids long. Germline values: CDR1 ENHRY, CDR2 SYGVKD. The V end lost 3 bases, the J end lost 8 bases, and 5 bases lay between the germline ends. The DNA of the CDR3 is TGTGCCATCAGTGATCAAGACACCATATATTTT. It specifies CAISDQDTIYF.

The V and J genes are TRBV10-3 and TRBJ2-3; 11 bases map to TRBD1. Germline CDR1 is ENHRY and CDR2 is SYGVKD. V lost 0 bases, J lost 6 bases, and 5 bases stayed unmatched. This CDR3 region has 16 residues. CDR3 DNA sequence: TGTGCCATCAGTGAGTCGGGGACAGGGGGTTTGGATACGCAGTATTTT. Translated, it gives CAISESGTGGLDTQYF.

This clonotype was found many times. The chain joins TRBV7-8 to TRBJ2-7; D gene ambiguous. The V and J ends lost 3 bases and 5 bases respectively, with 11 bases between them. Germline V gives CDR1 SGHVS, CDR2 FQNEAQ. The CDR3 loop spans 13 amino acids. CDR3 sequence: CASSFNRIHEQYF. Written as DNA, the CDR3 is TGTGCCAGCAGCTTTAATCGAATACACGAGCAGTACTTC.

The DNA of the CDR3 is TGTGCCAGCAGCAGGGACAATTACAATGAGCAGTTCTTC. It yields the protein CASSRDNYNEQFF. The V gene is TRBV2, the J gene TRBJ2-1; a weak D match, TRBD1 (6 bases). Trimming pared 6 bases from V and 4 bases from J, leaving 10 bases between. The CDR3 is made up of 13 amino acids. Germline-derived CDR1 and CDR2 are SNHLY and FYNNEI.

This clonotype was seen ten or more times. The chain employs TRBV28 and TRBJ2-1; 12 nucleotides agree with TRBD2. Germline V gene sequence: CDR1 MDHEN, CDR2 SYDVKM. V was pared by 6 bases and J by 6 bases, with 6 bases of the junction left unmatched. The CDR3 contains 15 residues. The chain's CDR3 is CASSNLAGGFNEQFF. CDR3 coding DNA: TGTGCCAGCAGCAACCTAGCGGGAGGGTTCAATGAGCAGTTCTTC.

This clonotype was counted at least ten times. The V call is TRBV28, the J call TRBJ1-1; D perhaps matches TRBD1 (5 bases). Trimming shortened V by 8 bases and J by 0 bases, and 13 bases separated the two germline ends. Germline V gene data show CDR1 as MDHEN and CDR2 as SYDVKM. The CDR3 length is 14 residues. CDR3 region: CASCQGAMNTEAFF. The CDR3 nucleotides are TGTGCCAGCTGCCAAGGGGCAATGAACACTGAAGCTTTCTTT.

This clonotype was recorded many times. CDR3 coding DNA: TGCGCCAGCAGCTCTCAGCCTCAGAACACTGAAGCTTTCTTT. Its translation is CASSSQPQNTEAFF. The chain is built from TRBV5-1 and TRBJ1-1; D is unclear. The V end was cut by 3 bases, the J end by 1 base, with 10 bases between. The germline V gene has CDR1 SGHRS and CDR2 YFSETQ. The CDR3 sequence is 14 residues long.

Here the CDR3 reads CSVGTGMADTQYF. CDR3 DNA: TGCAGCGTTGGGACAGGTATGGCGGATACGCAGTATTTT. The genes are TRBV29-1 and TRBJ2-3, with 7 bases aligning to TRBD1. Germline lookup yields CDR1 SQVTM and CDR2 ANQGSEA. Unmatched junction bases numbered 7, after V lost 4 bases and J lost 6 bases. There are 13 residues in the CDR3.

The chain uses TRBV28 and TRBJ2-3; 9 bases align to TRBD2. CDR3 size: 16 residues. Germline CDR1 is MDHEN and CDR2 is SYDVKM. Trimming cost V 2 bases and J 2 bases; bases outside gene matches: 5. The CDR3 bases are TGTGCCAGCAGTTTACTGGCGGGGGGGGTCACAGATACGCAGTATTTT. It translates to CASSLLAGGVTDTQYF.

This clonotype was counted many times. DNA for the CDR3: TGCAGTGCCCAGGCGCAAGAGACCCAGTACTTC. This encodes CSAQAQETQYF. The gene calls are TRBV20-1 and TRBJ2-5; unclear D gene. The germline gives CDR1 DFQATT, CDR2 SNEGSKA (reference sequence). V lost 6 bases, J lost 2 bases, and 7 bases lay in between. This CDR3 has 11 amino acids.

This clonotype has ten or more counts. The chain carries TRBV7-9 and TRBJ1-4, with D tentatively TRBD1 (6 bases). This CDR3 is built from 15 residues. With 0 bases removed from V and 7 bases from J, the gap between germline ends came to 12 bases. CDR1 and CDR2 (germline): SEHNR, FQNEAQ (reference sequence). In DNA, the CDR3 is TGTGCCAGCAGCTTAGCCGGGGGCGCAAGTGAAAAACTGTTTTTT. It codes for CASSLAGGASEKLFF.

The chain recombines TRBV15 with TRBJ1-5; D not certain. This CDR3 spans 14 amino acids. CDR1 and CDR2 (germline): LNHNV, YYDKDF (reference sequence). V lost 0 bases to trimming and J lost 8 bases, with 11 bases between them. For the CDR3, the DNA is TGTGCCACCAGCAGAGAGCCCCAGGTGGAGCCCCAGCATTTT. Translated: CATSREPQVEPQHF.

The rearrangement uses TRBV28 and TRBJ1-5; 7 bases agree with TRBD1. The germline CDR1 and CDR2 sequences are MDHEN and SYDVKM. This CDR3 region has 16 residues. The J segment lost 8 bases and the V segment lost 2 bases, leaving 12 bases of the junction unmatched. As DNA, the CDR3 is TGTGCCAGCAGTTTAGGGAGGGCGACAGGGCGGGAGCCCCAGCATTTT. This gives the protein CASSLGRATGREPQHF. The whole variable domain, filled in from reference TRBV28 and TRBJ1-5, reads DVKVTQSSRYLVKRTGEKVFLECVQDMDHENMFWYRQDPGLGLRLIYFSYDVKMKEKGDIPEGYSVSREKKERFSLILESASTNQTSMYLCASSLGRATGREPQHFGDGTRLSIL.